This is a list of T cell receptor beta chains from one sample in a study of OX40 agonist ivuxolimab in advanced cancers. Measured with immunoSEQ multiplex PCR; TCRdb has only the in-frame clones, and not every one. The data show tens of thousands of clones, with roughly 86% seen just once and under 7.5% held by the top ten. This specimen consisted of CD4+ or CD8+ T cells sorted from blood, obtained in a trial of the OX40 agonist ivuxolimab. The receptors were sampled from an adult with an advanced solid tumor such as melanoma, head and neck, liver or kidney cancer. The CDR3 runs from the conserved cysteine through the conserved F or W. Part of the rows lack a size; the others show once, few, many or a class for expanded clones.

TRBJ1-5 TRBV5-3 NA CARSLADPRIHQPQHF
TRBJ1-5 TRBV30 NA CAWSVQGRGNQPQHF
TRBJ2-2 TRBV4-3 NA CASSQYQGHGELFF
TRBJ1-2 TRBV7-9 NA CASSLDSYGYTF
TRBJ1-5 TRBV7-2 NA CASSLEEGQPQHF
TRBJ2-7 TRBV7-9 NA CASSLVTYEQYF
TRBJ2-6 TRBV2 NA CASSDRGRTGANVLTF
TRBJ2-1 TRBV27 NA CASSFPGNEQFF
TRBJ1-3 TRBV6-5 NA CASSRDRGFGNTIYF
TRBJ1-2 TRBV2 NA CASSVGQALNYGYTF
TRBJ1-4 TRBV6-6 NA CASSYKTTNEKLFF
TRBJ2-1 TRBV11-1 NA CASSSRGQGDEQFF
TRBJ1-5 TRBV11-2 NA CASSGDYQPQHF
TRBJ1-2 TRBV5-4 once CASSTRGGDYGYTF
TRBJ1-2 TRBV27 NA CASSFAPGDRRYTF
TRBJ1-2 TRBV5-6 few CASSSGTVNYGYTF
TRBJ2-7 TRBV5-6 NA CASSLVGRSSYEQYF
TRBJ1-1 TRBV6-6 NA CASSPGTVNTEAFF
TRBJ1-1 TRBV6-6 NA CASSYEGGVRNTEAFF
TRBJ2-7 TRBV27 NA CASSPDRYEQYF
TRBJ2-7 TRBV5-1 NA CASSFRTSSRYEQYF
TRBJ1-1 TRBV5-5 few CASSLSRTTEAFF
TRBJ2-5 TRBV4-3 NA CASSQDWRYQETQYF
TRBJ1-2 TRBV19 NA CASSMGIRVGYTF
TRBJ2-7 TRBV5-1 once CASKGLAGAWDSYEQYF
TRBJ2-1 TRBV7-2 NA CASSPPGSLIPYNEQFF
TRBJ2-7 TRBV18 NA CASSEMNEQYF
TRBJ2-7 TRBV5-1 few CASSLVPGYEQYF
TRBJ1-1 TRBV11-2 once CASSRGPNGAFF
TRBJ1-4 TRBV19 NA CASSKAKTGLGGKLFF
TRBJ2-5 TRBV5-4 NA CASSFRETQYF
TRBJ2-5 TRBV10-3 NA CAIGQGLQETQYF